Given below is one T cell receptor (beta chain) in context. What it binds is not known. The source of the sample is a study of shared clonotypes between healthy human individuals. Whole-study findings and limits: Donor scarcity curtailed the genetic and exposure-history diversity represented herein.

CD8 cells regarded as naive lacked CD45RO, were positively chosen for CCR7, and omitted terminally differentiated effector memory CD45RA+ cells. Adult donors, all healthy and HIV-negative, had no recent acute infections or vaccinations. CDR1 is SGHTA and CDR2 is FQGNSA in the germline V gene. The CDR3 has 19 residues. Trimming stripped 2 bases from V and 1 base from J, with 23 bases between. Over several immunoSEQ plates, each subset's genomic DNA was distributed in even portions. Data came from immunoSEQ multiplex PCR; TCRdb stores just in-frame clones and leaves some out. The sample lists around 560,000 clones, around 96% occurring once.

J is TRBJ1-1 and V is TRBV7-2, with D maybe TRBD1 (6 bases). The specimen sequenced was naive CD8+ T cells sorted from blood. The TCR comes from a woman in her 30s in good health. CDR3 bases: TGTGCCAGCAGCTTATTGGTAGATTCCCTGGACAGAAAGAACACTGAAGCTTTCTTT. Its translation: CASSLLVDSLDRKNTEAFF.